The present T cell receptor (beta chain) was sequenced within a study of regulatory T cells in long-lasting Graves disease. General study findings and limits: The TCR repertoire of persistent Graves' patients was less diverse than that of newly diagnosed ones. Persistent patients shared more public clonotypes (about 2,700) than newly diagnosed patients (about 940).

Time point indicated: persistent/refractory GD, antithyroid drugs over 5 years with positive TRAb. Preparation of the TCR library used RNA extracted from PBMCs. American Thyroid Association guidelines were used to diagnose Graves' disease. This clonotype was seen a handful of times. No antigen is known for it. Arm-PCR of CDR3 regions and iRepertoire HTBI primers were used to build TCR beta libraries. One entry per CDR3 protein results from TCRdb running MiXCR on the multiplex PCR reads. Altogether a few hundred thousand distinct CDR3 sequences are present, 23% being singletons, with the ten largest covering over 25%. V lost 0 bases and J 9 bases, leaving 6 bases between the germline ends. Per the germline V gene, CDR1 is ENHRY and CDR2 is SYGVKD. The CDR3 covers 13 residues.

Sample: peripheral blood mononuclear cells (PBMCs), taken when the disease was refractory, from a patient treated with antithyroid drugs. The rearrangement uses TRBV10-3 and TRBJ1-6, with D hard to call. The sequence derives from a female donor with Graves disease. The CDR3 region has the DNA TGTGCCATCAGTGAGTCAACGGGTTCACCCCTCCACTTT. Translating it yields CAISESTGSPLHF.